Listed below are T cell receptor beta chains from one sample, sequenced in a study of blood T cell repertoires in COVID-19. Data came from immunoSEQ multiplex PCR; TCRdb stores just in-frame clones and leaves some out. The table includes around 250,000 clones, about four fifths detected once. Sequencing input: peripheral blood. The receptors derive from a man between 45 and 60 years old with active or convalescent COVID-19. Each CDR3 is given with its conserved first and last residue. Each record gives: V gene, D gene, CDR3 protein. The D gene is left open where the match is weak.

TRBV7-2	-	CASSFKGQGTEAFF
TRBV5-1	TRBD2	CASSWTGAGDHNEQFF
TRBV2	TRBD1	CASSVSPGGPYNEQFF
TRBV7-3	TRBD2	CASSSRRGDIDTQYF
TRBV4-1	TRBD1	CASSQVGTVEQYF
TRBV6-6	-	CASSYSGLEVSGYTF
TRBV27	TRBD1	CASSFRQGAGGELFF
TRBV11-3	-	CASSLEQGSPLHF
TRBV7-2	TRBD1	CASSLGQGRGQPQHF
TRBV6-5	-	CASSYSFLNTGELFF
TRBV5-5	-	CASSDRDFLKTDF
TRBV28	-	CASSTDPYGYTF
TRBV15	TRBD1	CATSGTGFNQPQHF
TRBV5-1	-	CASSLAGVHQETQYF
TRBV27	-	CASRRMNSPLHF
TRBV27	-	CASSPSELAAPETQYF
TRBV7-8	TRBD1	CASSPGTGGYNEQFF
TRBV19	-	CASRRGGDSPLHF
TRBV5-1	TRBD2	CASSLSGGAGKYEQYF